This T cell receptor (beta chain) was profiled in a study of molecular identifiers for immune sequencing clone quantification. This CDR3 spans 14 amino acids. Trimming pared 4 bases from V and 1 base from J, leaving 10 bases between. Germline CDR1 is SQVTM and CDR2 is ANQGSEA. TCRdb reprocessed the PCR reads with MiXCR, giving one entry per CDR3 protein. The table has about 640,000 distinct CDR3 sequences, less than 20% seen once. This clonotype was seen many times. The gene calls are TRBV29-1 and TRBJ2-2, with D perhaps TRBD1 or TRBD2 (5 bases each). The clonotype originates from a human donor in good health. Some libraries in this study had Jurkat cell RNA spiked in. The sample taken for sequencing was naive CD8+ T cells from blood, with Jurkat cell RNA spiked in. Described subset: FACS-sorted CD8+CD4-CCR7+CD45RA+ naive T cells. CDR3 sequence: CSVGGTENTGELFF. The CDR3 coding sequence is TGCAGCGTTGGGGGGACCGAGAACACCGGGGAGCTGTTTTTT.